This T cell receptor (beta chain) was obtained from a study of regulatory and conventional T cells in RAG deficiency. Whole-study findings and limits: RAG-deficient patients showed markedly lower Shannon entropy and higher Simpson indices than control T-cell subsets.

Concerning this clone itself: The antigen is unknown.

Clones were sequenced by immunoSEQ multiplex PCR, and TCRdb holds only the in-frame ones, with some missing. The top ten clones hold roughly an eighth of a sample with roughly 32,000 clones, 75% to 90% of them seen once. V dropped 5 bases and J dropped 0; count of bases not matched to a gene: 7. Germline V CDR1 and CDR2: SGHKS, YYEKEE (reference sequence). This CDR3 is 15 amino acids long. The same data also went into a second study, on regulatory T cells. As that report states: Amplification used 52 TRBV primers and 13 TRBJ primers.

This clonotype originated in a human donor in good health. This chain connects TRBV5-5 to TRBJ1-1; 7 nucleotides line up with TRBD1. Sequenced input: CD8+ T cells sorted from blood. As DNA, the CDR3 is TGTGCCAGCAGTTCCGGGACAGCAATGAACACTGAAGCTTTCTTT. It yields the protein CASSSGTAMNTEAFF.